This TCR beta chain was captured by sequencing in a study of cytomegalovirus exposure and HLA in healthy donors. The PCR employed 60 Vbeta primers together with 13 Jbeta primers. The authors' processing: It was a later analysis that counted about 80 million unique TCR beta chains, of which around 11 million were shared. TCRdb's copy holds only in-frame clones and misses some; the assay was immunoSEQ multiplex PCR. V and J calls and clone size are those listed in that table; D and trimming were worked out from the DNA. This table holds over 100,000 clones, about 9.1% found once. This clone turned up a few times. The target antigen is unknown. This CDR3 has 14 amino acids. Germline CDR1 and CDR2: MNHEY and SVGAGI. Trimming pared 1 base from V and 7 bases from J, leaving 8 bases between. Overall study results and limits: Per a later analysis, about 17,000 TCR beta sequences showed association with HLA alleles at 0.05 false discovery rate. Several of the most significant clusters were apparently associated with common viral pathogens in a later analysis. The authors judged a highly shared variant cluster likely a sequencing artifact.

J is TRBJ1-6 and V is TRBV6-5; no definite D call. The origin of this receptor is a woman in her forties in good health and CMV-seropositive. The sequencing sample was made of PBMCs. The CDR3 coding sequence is TGTGCCAGCAGTTACTTTCGGGGAAATTCACCCCTCCACTTT. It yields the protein CASSYFRGNSPLHF.